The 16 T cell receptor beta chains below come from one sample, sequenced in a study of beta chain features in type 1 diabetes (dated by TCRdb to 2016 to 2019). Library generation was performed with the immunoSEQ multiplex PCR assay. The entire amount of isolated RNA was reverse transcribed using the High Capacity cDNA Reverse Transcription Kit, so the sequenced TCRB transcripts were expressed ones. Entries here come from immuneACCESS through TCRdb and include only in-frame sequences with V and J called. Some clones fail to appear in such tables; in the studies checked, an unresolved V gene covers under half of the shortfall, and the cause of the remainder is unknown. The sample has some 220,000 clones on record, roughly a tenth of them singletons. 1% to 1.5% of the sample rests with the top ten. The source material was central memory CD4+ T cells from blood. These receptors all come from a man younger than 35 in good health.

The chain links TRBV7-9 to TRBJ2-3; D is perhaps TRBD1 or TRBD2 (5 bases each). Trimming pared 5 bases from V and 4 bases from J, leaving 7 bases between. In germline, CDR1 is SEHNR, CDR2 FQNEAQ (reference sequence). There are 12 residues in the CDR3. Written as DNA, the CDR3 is TGTGCCAGCAGCAGGGACGCAGATACGCAGTATTTT. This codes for CASSRDADTQYF.

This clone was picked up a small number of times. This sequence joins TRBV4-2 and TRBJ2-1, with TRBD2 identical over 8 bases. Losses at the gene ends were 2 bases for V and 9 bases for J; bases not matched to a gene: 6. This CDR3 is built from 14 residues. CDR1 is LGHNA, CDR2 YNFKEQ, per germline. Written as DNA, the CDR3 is TGTGCCAGCAGCCAACCCGGGACTAGAACTGAGCAGTTCTTC. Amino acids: CASSQPGTRTEQFF.

The CDR3 nucleotides are TGTGCCTGGAGTATTAATTTGGGGCAGCTATACAATGAGCAGTTCTTC. The encoded protein is CAWSINLGQLYNEQFF. The genes are TRBV30 and TRBJ2-1, with a tentative D call TRBD1 (5 bases). Germline lookup yields CDR1 GTSNPN and CDR2 SVGIG (reference sequence). V shed 2 bases and J shed 4 bases, with 18 bases lying between them. The CDR3 runs to 16 residues.

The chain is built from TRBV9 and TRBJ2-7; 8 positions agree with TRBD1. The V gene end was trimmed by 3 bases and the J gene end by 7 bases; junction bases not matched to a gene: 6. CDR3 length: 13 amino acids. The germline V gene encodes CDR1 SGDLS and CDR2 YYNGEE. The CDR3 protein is CASSAQGAGEQYF. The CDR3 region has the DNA TGTGCCAGCAGCGCCCAGGGGGCGGGGGAGCAGTACTTC.

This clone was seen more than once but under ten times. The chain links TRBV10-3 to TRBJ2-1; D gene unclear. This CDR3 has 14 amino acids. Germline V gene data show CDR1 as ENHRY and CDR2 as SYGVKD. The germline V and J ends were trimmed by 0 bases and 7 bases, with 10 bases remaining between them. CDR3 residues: CAISESEAENEQFF. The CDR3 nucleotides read TGTGCCATCAGTGAGTCTGAGGCGGAAAATGAGCAGTTCTTC.

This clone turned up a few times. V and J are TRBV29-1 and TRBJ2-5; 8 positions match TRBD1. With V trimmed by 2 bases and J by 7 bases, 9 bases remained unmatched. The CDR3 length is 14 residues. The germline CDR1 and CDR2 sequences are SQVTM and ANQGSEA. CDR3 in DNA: TGCAGCGTTGAAAAAGACAGGGGATCGGGGACCCAGTACTTC. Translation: CSVEKDRGSGTQYF.

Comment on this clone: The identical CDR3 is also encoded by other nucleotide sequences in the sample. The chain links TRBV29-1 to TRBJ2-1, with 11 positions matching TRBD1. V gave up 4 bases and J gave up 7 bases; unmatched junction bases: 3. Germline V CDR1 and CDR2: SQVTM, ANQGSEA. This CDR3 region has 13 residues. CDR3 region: CSVGDRGRNEQFF. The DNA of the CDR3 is TGCAGCGTTGGGGACAGGGGGAGGAATGAGCAGTTCTTC.

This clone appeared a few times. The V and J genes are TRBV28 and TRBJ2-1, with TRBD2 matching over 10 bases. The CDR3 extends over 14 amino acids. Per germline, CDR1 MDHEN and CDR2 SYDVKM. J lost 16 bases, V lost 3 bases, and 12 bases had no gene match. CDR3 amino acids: CASSLGLAGVEDFF. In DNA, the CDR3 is TGTGCCAGCAGTTTGGGGCTAGCGGGAGTTGAAGATTTCTTC.

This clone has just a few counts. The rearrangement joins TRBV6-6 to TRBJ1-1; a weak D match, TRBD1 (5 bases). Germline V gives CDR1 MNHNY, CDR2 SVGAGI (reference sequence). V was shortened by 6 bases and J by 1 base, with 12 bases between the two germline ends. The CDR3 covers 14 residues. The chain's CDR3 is CASRTKGQNTEAFF. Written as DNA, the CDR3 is TGTGCCAGCAGAACAAAAGGACAGAACACTGAAGCTTTCTTT.

CDR3 loop: CATSRDRGIEQYF. The CDR3 nucleotides read TGTGCCACCAGCAGAGATCGGGGGATCGAGCAGTACTTC. This chain joins TRBV15 and TRBJ2-7, with D perhaps matching TRBD2 (6 bases). This CDR3 is 13 amino acids long. Trimming stripped 0 bases from V and 6 bases from J, with 9 bases between. Germline-derived CDR1 and CDR2 are LNHNV and YYDKDF (reference sequence).

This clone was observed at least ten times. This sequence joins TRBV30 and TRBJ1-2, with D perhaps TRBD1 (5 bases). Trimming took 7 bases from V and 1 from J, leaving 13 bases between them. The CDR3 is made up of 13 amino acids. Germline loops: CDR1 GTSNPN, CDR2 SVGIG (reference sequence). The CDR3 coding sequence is TGTGCCTCTAACCCAGGGTTTAACTATGGCTACACCTTC. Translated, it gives CASNPGFNYGYTF. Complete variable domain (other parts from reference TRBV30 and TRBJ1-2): SQTIHQWPATLVQPVGSPLSLECTVEGTSNPNLYWYRQAAGRGLQLLFYSVGIGQISSEVPQNLSASRPQDRQFILSSKKLLLSDSGFYLCASNPGFNYGYTFGSGTRLTVV.

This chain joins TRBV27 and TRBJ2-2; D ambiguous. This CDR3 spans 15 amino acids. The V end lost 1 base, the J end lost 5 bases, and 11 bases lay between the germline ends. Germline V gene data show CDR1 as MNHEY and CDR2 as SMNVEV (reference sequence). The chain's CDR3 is CASSLYRQSTGELFF. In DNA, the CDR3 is TGTGCCAGCAGTTTATACCGGCAGAGTACCGGGGAGCTGTTTTTT.

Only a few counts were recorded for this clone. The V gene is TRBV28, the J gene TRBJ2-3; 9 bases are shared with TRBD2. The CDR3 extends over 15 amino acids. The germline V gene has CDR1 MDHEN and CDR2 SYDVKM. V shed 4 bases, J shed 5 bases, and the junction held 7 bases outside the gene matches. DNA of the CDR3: TGTGCCAGCAGTTCCATAGCGGGGGCCTTAGATACGCAGTATTTT. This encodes CASSSIAGALDTQYF.

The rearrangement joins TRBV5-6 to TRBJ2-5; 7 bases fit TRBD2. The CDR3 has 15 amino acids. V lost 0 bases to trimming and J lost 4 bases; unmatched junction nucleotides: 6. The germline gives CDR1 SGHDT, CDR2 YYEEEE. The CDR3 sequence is CASSLVGGFGETQYF. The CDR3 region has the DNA TGTGCCAGCAGCTTGGTGGGAGGGTTTGGAGAGACCCAGTACTTC.

CDR3 sequence reads: CASSQDSPGQGDYNEQFF. CDR3 in DNA: TGCGCCAGCAGCCAAGATAGTCCGGGACAGGGGGACTACAATGAGCAGTTCTTC. The chain links TRBV4-3 to TRBJ2-1; 11 bases map to TRBD1. Germline CDR1 is LGHNA and CDR2 is YSLEER. There are 18 residues in the CDR3. V gave up 0 bases and J gave up 3 bases; unmatched junction bases: 7.

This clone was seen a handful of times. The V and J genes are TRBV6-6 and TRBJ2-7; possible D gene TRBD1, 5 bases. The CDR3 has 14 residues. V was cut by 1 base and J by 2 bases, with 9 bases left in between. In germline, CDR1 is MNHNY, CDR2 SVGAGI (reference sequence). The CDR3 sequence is CASSYWGTAYEQYF. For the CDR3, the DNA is TGTGCCAGCAGTTACTGGGGCACAGCCTACGAGCAGTACTTC.